This TCR beta chain appears in the sequencing data of a study of T-cell memory formation after mild COVID-19. MiXCR, run by TCRdb on the 5' RACE reads, gives a single entry per CDR3 protein. Here the sample spans approximately 580,000 distinct CDR3 sequences, over 20% being singletons. CDR1 is SGHAT and CDR2 is FQDESV in the germline V gene (reference sequence). The CDR3 contains 15 residues. V lost 6 bases and J lost 2, with 14 bases in between. This TCR was sampled from an adult woman who had mild COVID-19 (a few samples of this study predate the infection). Cell type and time point are not known. The genes are TRBV11-1 and TRBJ2-1, with D unclear. The sample comprised PBMCs or a T cell subset sorted from them (not recorded which). The CDR3 protein is CASSFNGPTYNEQFF. The CDR3 coding sequence is TGTGCCAGCAGTTTTAATGGGCCAACCTACAATGAGCAGTTCTTC.